This T cell receptor (beta chain) was profiled in a study of T cell responses to AZD1222 COVID-19 vaccine. Study conclusions and caveats: Within unmutated variant regions lay the reported targets of nearly half of spike-specific TCRs. The peak T cell response came first, and repertoires were sampled only after it. Just five to seven people given AZD1222 tested seropositive at baseline.

The protocol was immunoSEQ multiplex PCR, while the TCRdb copy is restricted to in-frame clones and leaves out a portion. Of approximately 210,000 clones in the sample, around 94% are singletons; the top ten hold 1.7%. Notes on this clone: The antigen is not known.

Germline V gives CDR1 SGHAT, CDR2 FQDESV (reference sequence). Trimming cost V 4 bases and J 6 bases, with 12 bases left between them. The CDR3 length is 13 residues. The sequencing here drew on peripheral blood, taken 28 days after the second dose of the MenACWY control vaccine. The TCR sequence derives from an adult who received the MenACWY meningococcal vaccine as a control. The chain combines TRBV11-1 with TRBJ2-5, with a weak D call TRBD1 (6 bases). The CDR3 DNA reads TGTGCCAGCAGCTCCGGACAGTCGCAGACCCAGTACTTC. Translation: CASSSGQSQTQYF.